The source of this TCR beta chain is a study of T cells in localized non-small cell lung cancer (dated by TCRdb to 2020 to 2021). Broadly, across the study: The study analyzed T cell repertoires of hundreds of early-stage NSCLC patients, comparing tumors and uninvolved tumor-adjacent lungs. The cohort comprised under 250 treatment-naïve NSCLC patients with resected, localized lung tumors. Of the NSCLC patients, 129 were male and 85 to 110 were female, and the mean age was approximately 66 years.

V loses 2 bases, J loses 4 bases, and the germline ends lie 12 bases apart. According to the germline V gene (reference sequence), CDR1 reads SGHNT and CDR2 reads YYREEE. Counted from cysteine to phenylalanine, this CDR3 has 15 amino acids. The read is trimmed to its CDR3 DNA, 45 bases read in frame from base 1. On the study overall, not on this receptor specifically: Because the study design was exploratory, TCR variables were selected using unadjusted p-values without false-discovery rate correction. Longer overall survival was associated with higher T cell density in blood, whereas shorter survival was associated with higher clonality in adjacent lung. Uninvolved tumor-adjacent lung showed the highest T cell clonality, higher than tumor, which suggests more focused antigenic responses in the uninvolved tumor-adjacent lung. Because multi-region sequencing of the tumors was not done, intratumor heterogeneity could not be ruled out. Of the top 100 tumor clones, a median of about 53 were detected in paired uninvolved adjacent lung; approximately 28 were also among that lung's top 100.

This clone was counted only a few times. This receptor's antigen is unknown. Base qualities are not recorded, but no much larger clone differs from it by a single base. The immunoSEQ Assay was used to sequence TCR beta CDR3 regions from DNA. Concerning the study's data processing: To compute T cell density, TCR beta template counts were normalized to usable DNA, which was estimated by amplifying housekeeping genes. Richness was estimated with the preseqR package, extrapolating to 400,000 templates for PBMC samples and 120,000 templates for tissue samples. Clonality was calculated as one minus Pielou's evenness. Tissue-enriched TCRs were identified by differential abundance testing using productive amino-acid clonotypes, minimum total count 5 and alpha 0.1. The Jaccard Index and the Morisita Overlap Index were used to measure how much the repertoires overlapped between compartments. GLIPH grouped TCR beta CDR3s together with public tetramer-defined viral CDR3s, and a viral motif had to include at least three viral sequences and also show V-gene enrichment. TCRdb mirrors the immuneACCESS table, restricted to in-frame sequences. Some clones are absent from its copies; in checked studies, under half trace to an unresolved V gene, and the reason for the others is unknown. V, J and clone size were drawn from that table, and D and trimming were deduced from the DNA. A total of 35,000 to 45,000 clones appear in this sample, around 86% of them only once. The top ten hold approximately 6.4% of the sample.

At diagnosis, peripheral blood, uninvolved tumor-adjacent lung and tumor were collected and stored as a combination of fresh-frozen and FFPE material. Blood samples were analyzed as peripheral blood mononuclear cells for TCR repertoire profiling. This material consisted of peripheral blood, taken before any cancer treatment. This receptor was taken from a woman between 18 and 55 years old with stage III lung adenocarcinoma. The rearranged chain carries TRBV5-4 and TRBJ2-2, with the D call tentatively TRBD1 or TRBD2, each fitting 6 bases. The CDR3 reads CASSFPEGGTGELFF. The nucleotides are TGTGCCAGCAGCTTTCCGGAGGGGGGCACCGGGGAGCTGTTTTTT.